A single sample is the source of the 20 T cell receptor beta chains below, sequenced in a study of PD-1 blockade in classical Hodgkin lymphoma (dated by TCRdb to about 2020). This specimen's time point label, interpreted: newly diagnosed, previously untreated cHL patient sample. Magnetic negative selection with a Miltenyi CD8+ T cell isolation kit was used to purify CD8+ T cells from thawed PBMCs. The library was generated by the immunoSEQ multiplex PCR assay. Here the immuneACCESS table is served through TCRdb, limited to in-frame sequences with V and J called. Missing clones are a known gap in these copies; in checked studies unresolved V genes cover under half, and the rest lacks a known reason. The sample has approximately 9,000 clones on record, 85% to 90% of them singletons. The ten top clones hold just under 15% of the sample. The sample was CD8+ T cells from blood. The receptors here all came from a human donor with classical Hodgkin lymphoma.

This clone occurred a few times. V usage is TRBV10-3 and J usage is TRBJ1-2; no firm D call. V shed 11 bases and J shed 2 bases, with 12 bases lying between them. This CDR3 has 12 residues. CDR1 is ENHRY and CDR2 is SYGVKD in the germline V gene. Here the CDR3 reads CAGRTLNYGYTF. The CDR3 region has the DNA TGTGCCGGCCGGACTTTGAACTATGGCTACACCTTC.

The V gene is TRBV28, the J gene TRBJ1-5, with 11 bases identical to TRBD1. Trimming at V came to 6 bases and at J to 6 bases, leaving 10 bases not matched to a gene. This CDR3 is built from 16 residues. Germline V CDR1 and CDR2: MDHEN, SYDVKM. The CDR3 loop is CASSLIGDRGSQPQHF. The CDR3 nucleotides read TGTGCCAGCAGCCTAATTGGGGACAGGGGGTCTCAGCCCCAGCATTTT.

CDR3 region: CASSLSPRNYGYTF. Here the CDR3 DNA reads TGTGCCAGCAGCTTATCCCCCCGAAACTATGGCTACACCTTC. The rearrangement links TRBV7-8 to TRBJ1-2; no clear D gene. V dropped 2 bases and J dropped 2 bases, with 9 bases sitting between them. From germline, CDR1 is SGHVS and CDR2 FQNEAQ. This CDR3 is built from 14 residues.

CDR3 amino acids: CASSQDIKDTQYF. In DNA, the CDR3 is TGCGCCAGCAGCCAAGATATAAAGGATACGCAGTATTTT. The chain uses TRBV4-1 and TRBJ2-3; D uncertain. Germline V gene sequence: CDR1 MGHRA, CDR2 YSYEKL. CDR3 length equals 13 residues. V dropped 0 bases and J dropped 6 bases, with 7 bases sitting between them.

CDR3 residues: CASSLVGTGASNQPQHF. CDR3 DNA sequence: TGTGCCAGCAGCTTAGTGGGGACAGGGGCGAGCAATCAGCCCCAGCATTTT. V usage is TRBV7-9 and J usage is TRBJ1-5; 10 bases are a match to TRBD1. Trimming cost V 1 base and J 1 base; bases outside gene matches: 4. This CDR3 has 17 residues. Germline values: CDR1 SEHNR, CDR2 FQNEAQ (reference sequence).

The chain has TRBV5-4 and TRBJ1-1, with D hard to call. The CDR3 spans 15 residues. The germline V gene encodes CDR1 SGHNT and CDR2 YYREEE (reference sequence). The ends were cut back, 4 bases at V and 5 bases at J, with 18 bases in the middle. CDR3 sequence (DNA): TGTGCCAGCAGCCCCTCGACGACAATGGGGACTGAAGCTTTCTTT. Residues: CASSPSTTMGTEAFF.

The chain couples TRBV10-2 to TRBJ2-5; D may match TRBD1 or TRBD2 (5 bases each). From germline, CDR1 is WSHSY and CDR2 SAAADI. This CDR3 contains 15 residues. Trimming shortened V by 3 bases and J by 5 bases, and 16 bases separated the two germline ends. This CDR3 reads CASSEPDRGPETQYF. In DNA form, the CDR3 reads TGCGCCAGCAGTGAACCGGACCGGGGCCCGGAGACCCAGTACTTC.

The CDR3 DNA reads TGTGCCAGTAGTATAAGGGACCGTACAGATACGCAGTATTTT. It encodes CASSIRDRTDTQYF. J is TRBJ2-3 and V is TRBV19, with D tentatively TRBD1 or TRBD2 (5 bases each). V dropped 2 bases and J dropped 3 bases, with 9 bases sitting between them. This CDR3 is built from 14 residues. Germline V lookup: CDR1 LNHDA, CDR2 SQIVND (reference sequence).

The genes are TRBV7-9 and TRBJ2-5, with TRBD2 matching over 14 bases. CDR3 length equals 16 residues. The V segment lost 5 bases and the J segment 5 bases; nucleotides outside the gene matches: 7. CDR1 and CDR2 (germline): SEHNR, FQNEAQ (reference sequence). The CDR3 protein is CASSPGTSGGMETQYF. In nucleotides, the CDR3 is TGTGCCAGCAGCCCCGGGACTAGCGGGGGTATGGAGACCCAGTACTTC.

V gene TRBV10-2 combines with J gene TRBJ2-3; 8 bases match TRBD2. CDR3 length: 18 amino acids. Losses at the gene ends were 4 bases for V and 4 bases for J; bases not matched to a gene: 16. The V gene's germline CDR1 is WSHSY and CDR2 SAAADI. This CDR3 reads CASSVLGRQRENPDTQYF. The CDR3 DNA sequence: TGCGCCAGCAGTGTTCTTGGGCGCCAGCGGGAGAATCCAGATACGCAGTATTTT.

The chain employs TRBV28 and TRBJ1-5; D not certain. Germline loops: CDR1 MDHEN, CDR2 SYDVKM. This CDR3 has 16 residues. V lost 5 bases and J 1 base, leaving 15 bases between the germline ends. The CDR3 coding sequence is TGTGCCAGCAGTCCTCCTTCGGCTTGGAGCAATCAGCCCCAGCATTTT. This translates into CASSPPSAWSNQPQHF.

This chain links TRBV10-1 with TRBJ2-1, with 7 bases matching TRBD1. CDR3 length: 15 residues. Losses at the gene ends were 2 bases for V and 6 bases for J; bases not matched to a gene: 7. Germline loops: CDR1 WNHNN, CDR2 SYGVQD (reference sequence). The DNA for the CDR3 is TGCGCCAGCAGTGAGGACAGGGTGCCTGGCAATGAGCAGTTCTTC. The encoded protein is CASSEDRVPGNEQFF.

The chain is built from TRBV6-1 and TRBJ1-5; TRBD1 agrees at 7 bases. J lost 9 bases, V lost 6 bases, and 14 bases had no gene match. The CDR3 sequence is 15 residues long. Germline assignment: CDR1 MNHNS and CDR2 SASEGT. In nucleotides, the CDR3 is TGTGCCAGCAGCGATTGGACAGGCCTAGGGAGGCCCCAGCATTTT. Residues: CASSDWTGLGRPQHF.

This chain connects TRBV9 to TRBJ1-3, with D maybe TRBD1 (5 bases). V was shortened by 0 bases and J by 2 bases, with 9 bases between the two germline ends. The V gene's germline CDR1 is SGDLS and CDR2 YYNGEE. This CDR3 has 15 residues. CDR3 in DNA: TGTGCCAGCAGCGTAGTAGGGGACCCTGGAAACACCATATATTTT. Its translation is CASSVVGDPGNTIYF.

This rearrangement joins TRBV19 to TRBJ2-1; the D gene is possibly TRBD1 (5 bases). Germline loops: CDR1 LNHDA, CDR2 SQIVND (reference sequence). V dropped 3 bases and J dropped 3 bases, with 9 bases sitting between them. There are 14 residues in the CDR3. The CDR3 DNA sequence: TGTGCCAGTAGTATCTCCCAGGGCTACAATGAGCAGTTCTTC. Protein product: CASSISQGYNEQFF.

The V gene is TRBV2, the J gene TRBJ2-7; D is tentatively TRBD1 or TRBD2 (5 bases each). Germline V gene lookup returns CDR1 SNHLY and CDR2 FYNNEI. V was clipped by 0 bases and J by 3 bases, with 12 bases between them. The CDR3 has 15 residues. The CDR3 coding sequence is TGTGCCAGCAGTGAAGCCCCGGGGCGGCGCTACGAGCAGTACTTC. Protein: CASSEAPGRRYEQYF.

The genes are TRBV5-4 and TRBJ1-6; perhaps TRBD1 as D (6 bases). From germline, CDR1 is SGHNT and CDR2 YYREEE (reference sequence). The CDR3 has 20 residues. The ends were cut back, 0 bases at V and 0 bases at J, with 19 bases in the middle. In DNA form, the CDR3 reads TGTGCCAGCAGCTTGGAGGGGGGAATACCGGCGAGCTCCTATAATTCACCCCTCCACTTT. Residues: CASSLEGGIPASSYNSPLHF.

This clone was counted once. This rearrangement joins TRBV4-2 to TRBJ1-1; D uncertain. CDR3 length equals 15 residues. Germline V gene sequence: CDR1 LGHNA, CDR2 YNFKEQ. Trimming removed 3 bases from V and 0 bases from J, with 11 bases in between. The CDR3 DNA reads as TGTGCCAGCAGCCAGGATTTCACAATGAACACTGAAGCTTTCTTT. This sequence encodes CASSQDFTMNTEAFF.

CDR3 nucleotide sequence: TGCGCCAGCAGCCAAGTAAGCGGGGGGTACAATGAGCAGTTCTTC. It specifies CASSQVSGGYNEQFF. The chain is built from TRBV4-3 and TRBJ2-1, with TRBD2 matching over 9 bases. V trimming: 1 base; J trimming: 4 bases; junction bases outside the gene matches: 2. The CDR3 extends over 15 amino acids. CDR1 and CDR2 (germline): LGHNA, YSLEER.

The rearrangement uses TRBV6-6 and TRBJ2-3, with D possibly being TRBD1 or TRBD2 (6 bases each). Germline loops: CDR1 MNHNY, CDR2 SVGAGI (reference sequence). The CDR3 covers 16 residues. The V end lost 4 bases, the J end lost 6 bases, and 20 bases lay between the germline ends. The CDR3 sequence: CASSSTGARWGDTQYF. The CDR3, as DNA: TGTGCCAGCAGTTCGACGGGGGCCCGGTGGGGGGATACGCAGTATTTT.